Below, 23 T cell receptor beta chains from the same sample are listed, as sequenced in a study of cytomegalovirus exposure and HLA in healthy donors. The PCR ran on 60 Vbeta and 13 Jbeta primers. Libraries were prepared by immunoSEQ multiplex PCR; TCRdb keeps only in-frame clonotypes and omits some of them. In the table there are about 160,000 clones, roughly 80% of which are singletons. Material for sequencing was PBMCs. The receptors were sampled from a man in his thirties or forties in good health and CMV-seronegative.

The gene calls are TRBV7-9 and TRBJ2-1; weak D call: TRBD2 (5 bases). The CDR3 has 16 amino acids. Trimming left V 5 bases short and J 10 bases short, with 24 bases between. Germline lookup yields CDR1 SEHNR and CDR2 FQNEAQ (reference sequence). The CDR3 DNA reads TGTGCCAGCAGCCAGAAAACCGGCTCCGGAGGTAGCGAGCAGTTCTTC. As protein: CASSQKTGSGGSEQFF.

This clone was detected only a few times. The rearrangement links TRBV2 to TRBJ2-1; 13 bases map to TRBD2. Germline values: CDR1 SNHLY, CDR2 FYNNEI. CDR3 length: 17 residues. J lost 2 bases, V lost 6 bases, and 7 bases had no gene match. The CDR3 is CASSARTSGSTYNEQFF. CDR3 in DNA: TGTGCCAGCAGCGCACGGACTAGCGGGAGTACCTACAATGAGCAGTTCTTC.

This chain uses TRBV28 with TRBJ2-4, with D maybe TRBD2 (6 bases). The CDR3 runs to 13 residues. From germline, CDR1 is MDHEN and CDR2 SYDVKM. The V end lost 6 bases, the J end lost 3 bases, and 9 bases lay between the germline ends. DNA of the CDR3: TGTGCCAGCAGCGAAGCGGGCAAAAACATTCAGTACTTC. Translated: CASSEAGKNIQYF.

This CDR3 is CASSQTDRDFYEQYF. For the CDR3, the DNA is TGTGCCAGCAGCCAAACCGACAGGGACTTTTACGAGCAGTACTTC. V usage is TRBV7-9 and J usage is TRBJ2-7; maybe TRBD1 (7 bases). V lost 5 bases and J 4 bases, leaving 18 bases between the germline ends. Per the germline V gene, CDR1 is SEHNR and CDR2 is FQNEAQ (reference sequence). The CDR3 spans 15 residues.

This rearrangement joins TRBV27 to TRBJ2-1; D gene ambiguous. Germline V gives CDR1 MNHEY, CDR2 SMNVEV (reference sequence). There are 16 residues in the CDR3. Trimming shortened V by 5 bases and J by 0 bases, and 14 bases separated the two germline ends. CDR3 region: CASSDRGRSSYNEQFF. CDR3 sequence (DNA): TGTGCCAGCAGTGATCGCGGAAGGAGCTCCTACAATGAGCAGTTCTTC.

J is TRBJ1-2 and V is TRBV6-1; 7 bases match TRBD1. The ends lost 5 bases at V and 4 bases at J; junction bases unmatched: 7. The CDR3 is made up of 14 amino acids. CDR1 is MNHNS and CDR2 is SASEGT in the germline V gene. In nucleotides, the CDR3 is TGTGCCAGCAGTCCTGGGAAGGGGGCCTATGGCTACACCTTC. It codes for CASSPGKGAYGYTF.

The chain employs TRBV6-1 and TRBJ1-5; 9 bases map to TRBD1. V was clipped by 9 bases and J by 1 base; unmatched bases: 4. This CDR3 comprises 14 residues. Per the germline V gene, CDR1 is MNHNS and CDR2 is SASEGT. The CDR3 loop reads CASRDRVSNQPQHF. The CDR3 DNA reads TGTGCCAGTCGGGACAGGGTGAGCAATCAGCCCCAGCATTTT.

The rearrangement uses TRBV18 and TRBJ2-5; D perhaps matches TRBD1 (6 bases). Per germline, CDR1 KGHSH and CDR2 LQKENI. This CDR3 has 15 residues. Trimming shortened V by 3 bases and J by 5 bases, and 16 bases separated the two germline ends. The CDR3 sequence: CASSPLPGQGETQYF. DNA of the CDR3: TGTGCCAGCTCACCCCTTCCGGGACAAGGGGAGACCCAGTACTTC.

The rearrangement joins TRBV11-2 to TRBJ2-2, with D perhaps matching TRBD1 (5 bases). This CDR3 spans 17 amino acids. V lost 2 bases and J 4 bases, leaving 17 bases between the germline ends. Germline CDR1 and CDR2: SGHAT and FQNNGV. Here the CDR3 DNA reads TGTGCCAGCAGCTTATTTGGGGTCACAGGTGGCACCGGGGAGCTGTTTTTT. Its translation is CASSLFGVTGGTGELFF.

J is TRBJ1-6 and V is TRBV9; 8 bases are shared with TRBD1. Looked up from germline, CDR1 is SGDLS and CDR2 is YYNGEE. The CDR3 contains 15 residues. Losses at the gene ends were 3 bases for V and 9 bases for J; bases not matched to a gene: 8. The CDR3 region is CASSALQGGRSPLHF. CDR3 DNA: TGTGCCAGCAGCGCCCTACAGGGGGGCCGTTCACCCCTCCACTTT. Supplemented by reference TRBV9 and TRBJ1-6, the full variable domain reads DSGVTQTPKHLITATGQRVTLRCSPRSGDLSVYWYQQSLDQGLQFLIQYYNGEERAKGNILERFSAQQFPDLHSELNLSSLELGDSALYFCASSALQGGRSPLHFGNGTRLTVT.

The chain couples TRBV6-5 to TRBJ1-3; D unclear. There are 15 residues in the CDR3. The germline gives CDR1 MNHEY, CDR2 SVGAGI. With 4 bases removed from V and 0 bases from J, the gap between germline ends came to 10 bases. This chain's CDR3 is CASSLSVNSGNTIYF. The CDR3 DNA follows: TGTGCCAGCAGTTTGTCAGTGAACTCTGGAAACACCATATATTTT.

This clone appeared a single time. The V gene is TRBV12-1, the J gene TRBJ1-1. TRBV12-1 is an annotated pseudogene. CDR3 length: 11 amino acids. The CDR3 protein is CASSFEFVAFF. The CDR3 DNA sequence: TGTGCCAGCAGCTTTGAATTCGTAGCTTTCTTT.

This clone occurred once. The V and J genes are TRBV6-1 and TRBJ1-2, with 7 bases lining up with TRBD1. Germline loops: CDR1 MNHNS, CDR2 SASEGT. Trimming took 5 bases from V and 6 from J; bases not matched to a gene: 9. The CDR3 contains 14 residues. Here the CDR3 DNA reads TGTGCCAGCAGTCGCACAGGGGTGGGTGATGGCTACACCTTC. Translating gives CASSRTGVGDGYTF.

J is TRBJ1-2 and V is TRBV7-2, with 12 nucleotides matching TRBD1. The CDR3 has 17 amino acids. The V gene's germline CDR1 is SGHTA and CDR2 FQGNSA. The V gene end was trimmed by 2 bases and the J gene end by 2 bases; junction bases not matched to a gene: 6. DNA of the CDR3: TGTGCCAGCAGCTTACGGCCTGGGACAGGGGGCAACTATGGCTACACCTTC. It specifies CASSLRPGTGGNYGYTF.

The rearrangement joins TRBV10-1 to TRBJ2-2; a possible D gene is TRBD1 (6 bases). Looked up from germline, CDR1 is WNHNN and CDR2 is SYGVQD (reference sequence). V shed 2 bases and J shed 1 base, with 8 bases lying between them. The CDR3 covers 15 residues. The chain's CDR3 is CASSETGQNTGELFF. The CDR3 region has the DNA TGCGCCAGCAGTGAGACGGGACAGAACACCGGGGAGCTGTTTTTT.

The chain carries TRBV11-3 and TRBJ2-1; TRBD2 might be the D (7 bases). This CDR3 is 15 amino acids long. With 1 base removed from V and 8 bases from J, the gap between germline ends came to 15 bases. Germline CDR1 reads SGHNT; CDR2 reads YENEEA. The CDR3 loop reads CASSLGFGGRYEQFF. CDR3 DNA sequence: TGTGCCAGCAGCTTAGGTTTCGGGGGGCGCTATGAGCAGTTCTTC.

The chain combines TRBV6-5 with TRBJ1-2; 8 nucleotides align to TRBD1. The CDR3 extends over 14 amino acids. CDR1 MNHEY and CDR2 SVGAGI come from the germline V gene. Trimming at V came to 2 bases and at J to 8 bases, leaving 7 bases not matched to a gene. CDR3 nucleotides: TGTGCCAGCAGTTACAGTAGGGGGACAGGCGGCTACACCTTC. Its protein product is CASSYSRGTGGYTF.

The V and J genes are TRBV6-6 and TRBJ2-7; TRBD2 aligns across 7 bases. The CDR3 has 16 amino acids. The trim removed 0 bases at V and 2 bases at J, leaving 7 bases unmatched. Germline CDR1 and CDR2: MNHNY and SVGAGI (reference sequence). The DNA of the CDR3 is TGTGCCAGCAGTTACTCCCAGCGGGACCCGCCCTACGAGCAGTACTTC. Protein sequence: CASSYSQRDPPYEQYF.

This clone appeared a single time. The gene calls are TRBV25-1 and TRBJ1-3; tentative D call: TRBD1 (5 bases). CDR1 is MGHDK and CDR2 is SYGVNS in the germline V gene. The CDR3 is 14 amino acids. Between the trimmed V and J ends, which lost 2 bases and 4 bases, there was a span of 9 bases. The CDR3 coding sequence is TGTGCCAGCAGTGAAGGGAGGGGAGGAAACACCATATATTTT. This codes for CASSEGRGGNTIYF.

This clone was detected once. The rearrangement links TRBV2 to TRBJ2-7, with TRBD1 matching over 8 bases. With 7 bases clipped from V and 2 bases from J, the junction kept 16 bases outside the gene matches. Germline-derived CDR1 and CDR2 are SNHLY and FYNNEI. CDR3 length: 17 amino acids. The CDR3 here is CASTGRRQGRGAYEQYF. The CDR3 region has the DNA TGTGCCAGCACAGGGCGGCGACAGGGGCGAGGAGCCTACGAGCAGTACTTC.

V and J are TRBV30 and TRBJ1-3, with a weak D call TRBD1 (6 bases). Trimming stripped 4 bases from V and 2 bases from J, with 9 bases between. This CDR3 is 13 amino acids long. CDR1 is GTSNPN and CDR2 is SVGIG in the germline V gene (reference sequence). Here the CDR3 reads CAWIEGAGNTIYF. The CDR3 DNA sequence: TGTGCCTGGATAGAGGGGGCTGGAAACACCATATATTTT.

In nucleotides, the CDR3 is TGTGCCAGCAGCTTAGGGCTAGCCCAGGCGCAGTATTTT. It is translated as CASSLGLAQAQYF. The chain joins TRBV13 to TRBJ2-3; a possible D gene is TRBD2 (5 bases). The CDR3 runs 13 residues. Germline lookup yields CDR1 PRHDT and CDR2 FYEKMQ (reference sequence). The ends were cut back, 0 bases at V and 10 bases at J, with 11 bases in the middle.

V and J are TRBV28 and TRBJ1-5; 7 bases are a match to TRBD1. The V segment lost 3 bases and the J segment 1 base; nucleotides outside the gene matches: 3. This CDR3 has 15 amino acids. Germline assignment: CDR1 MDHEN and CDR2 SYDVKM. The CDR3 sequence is CASSFGQASNQPQHF. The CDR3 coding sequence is TGTGCCAGCAGTTTCGGACAGGCCAGCAATCAGCCCCAGCATTTT.